The clone carrying this TCR beta chain was counted only a few times. Its antigen is unidentified. The source of the sample is a study of cytomegalovirus exposure and HLA in healthy donors. Study-level results: Later work found that TCR association rates differed between HLA loci; DRB1 had the most and HLA-C the fewest.

This CDR3 is 17 amino acids long. V lost 0 bases to trimming and J lost 3 bases; unmatched junction nucleotides: 8. Germline-derived CDR1 and CDR2 are SGHRS and YFSETQ. PCR used 60 Vbeta primers and 13 Jbeta primers. Assay used: immunoSEQ multiplex PCR; TCRdb lists only in-frame clones, some missing. This sample yields 99,000 or so clones, of which 75% to 85% are seen a single time; 5% to 6.5% belongs to the top ten. The sequencing input was PBMCs. The gene calls are TRBV5-1 and TRBJ2-7; 11 bases fit TRBD2. This receptor was taken from a man aged 18 to 29 in good health and CMV-seronegative. CDR3 bases: TGCGCCAGCAGCTTGGAACTAGCGGGAGCGACTATCTACGAGCAGTACTTC. Amino acids: CASSLELAGATIYEQYF.